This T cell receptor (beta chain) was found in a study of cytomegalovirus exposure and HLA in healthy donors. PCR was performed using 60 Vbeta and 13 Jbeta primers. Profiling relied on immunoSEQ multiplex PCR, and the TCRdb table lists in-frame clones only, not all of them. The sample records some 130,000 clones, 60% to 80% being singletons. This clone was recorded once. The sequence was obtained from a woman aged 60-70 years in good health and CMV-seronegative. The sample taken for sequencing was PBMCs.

The CDR3 DNA is TGTGCCAGCAGCTTAGAATCTTCGCCGGGGTTGTTTGAACTGTTTTTT. Translation gives CASSLESSPGLFELFF. The chain combines TRBV7-2 with TRBJ1-4; D unclear. This CDR3 is 16 amino acids long. From germline, CDR1 is SGHTA and CDR2 FQGNSA. Between the trimmed V and J ends, which lost 1 base and 12 bases, there was a span of 21 bases. Based on the CDR3 plus reference TRBV7-2 and TRBJ1-4, the full variable domain is GAGVSQSPSNKVTEKGKDVELRCDPISGHTALYWYRQSLGQGLEFLIYFQGNSAPDKSGLPSDRFSAERTGGSVSTLTIQRTQQEDSAVYLCASSLESSPGLFELFFGSGTQLSVL.